This is a list of T cell receptor beta chains from one sample in a study of T cells in Graves' hyperthyroidism and ophthalmopathy. TCRdb recomputed calls from the multiplex PCR reads with MiXCR, one row per CDR3 protein. The data show approximately 510,000 distinct CDR3 sequences, less than 25% seen once. Specimen: blood. The receptor set was obtained from a man between 18 and 35 years old with Graves' hyperthyroidism. The CDR3 runs from the conserved cysteine through the conserved F or W. Fields, in order: J gene, clone size, V gene, D gene, CDR3 protein, CDR3 DNA. A D gene is named only where the DNA matches it firmly. Size tells how often a clone was seen (once, few, many) or the class of an expanded clone, and some rows leave it out.

>TRBJ2-6|many|TRBV15|-
CATGGAGANVPTF
TGTGCCACCGGGGGCGCCGGGGCCAACGTCCCGACTTTC
>TRBJ1-1|few|TRBV13|-
CASSLEDSRATEAFF
TGTGCCAGCAGCTTAGAGGACAGTCGGGCCACTGAAGCTTTCTTT
>TRBJ1-5|many|TRBV12-3/TRBV12-4|TRBD1
CASSVTGGTNQPQHF
TGTGCCAGCAGTGTGACAGGGGGAACGAATCAGCCCCAGCATTTT
>TRBJ1-3|many|TRBV4-2|TRBD1
CASSQGDRRPSGNTIYF
TGTGCCAGCAGCCAGGGGGACAGGCGCCCCTCTGGAAACACCATATATTTT
>TRBJ2-7|few|TRBV12-3/TRBV12-4|-
CASSYYGSYEQYF
TGTGCCAGCAGTTATTACGGCTCCTACGAGCAGTACTTC
>TRBJ1-1|many|TRBV28|-
CASRTEGGAEAFF
TGTGCCAGCAGGACCGAAGGGGGAGCTGAAGCTTTCTTT
>TRBJ2-7|-|TRBV12-3/TRBV12-4|-
CASSLASGLNYEQYF
TGTGCCAGCAGTTTAGCCTCGGGACTTAACTACGAGCAGTACTTC
>TRBJ1-1|-|TRBV6-5|-
CASSSHYTTANTEAFF
TGTGCCAGCAGTTCCCACTATACCACAGCGAACACTGAAGCTTTCTTT
>TRBJ1-2|many|TRBV29-1|TRBD1
CSVEPQGDYGYTF
TGCAGCGTTGAACCCCAGGGGGACTATGGCTACACCTTC
>TRBJ1-5|many|TRBV7-8|TRBD1
CASSLDQGARQPQHF
TGTGCCAGCAGCTTAGACCAGGGGGCACGTCAGCCCCAGCATTTT
>TRBJ2-7|few|TRBV4-1|TRBD1
CASSHSDRAYEQYF
TGCGCCAGCAGCCATTCGGACAGGGCCTACGAGCAGTACTTC
>TRBJ1-6|-|TRBV18|-
CASSPRPGGDSPLHF
TGTGCCAGCTCACCACGCCCGGGAGGGGATTCACCCCTCCACTTT
>TRBJ1-2|many|TRBV7-9|-
CASSLAGAGYTF
TGTGCCAGCAGCTTAGCGGGGGCGGGCTACACCTTC
>TRBJ1-2|many|TRBV29-1|-
CSVEVRDGYGYTF
TGCAGCGTTGAAGTCAGGGACGGCTATGGCTACACCTTC
>TRBJ2-7|once|TRBV12-3/TRBV12-4|-
CASSFTDSEYEQYF
TGTGCCAGCAGTTTTACGGACAGTGAATACGAGCAGTACTTC
>TRBJ2-2|-|TRBV12-5|-
CASGFGQKNTGELFF
TGTGCTAGTGGTTTTGGCCAGAAGAACACCGGGGAGCTGTTTTTT
>TRBJ2-4|few|TRBV20-1|TRBD2
CSARRVAGLIGIQYF
TGCAGTGCTAGAAGGGTAGCGGGTCTTATAGGCATTCAGTACTTC
>TRBJ1-1|few|TRBV2|TRBD1
CASNPQGTETEAFF
TGTGCCAGCAACCCACAGGGGACGGAAACTGAAGCTTTCTTT
>TRBJ2-7|few|TRBV27|TRBD1
CASSPRGLGDYEQYF
TGTGCCAGCAGTCCCAGGGGGCTTGGGGACTACGAGCAGTACTTC
>TRBJ1-3|many|TRBV7-9|-
CASSLGRISGNTIYF
TGTGCCAGCAGCCTCGGACGGATCTCTGGAAACACCATATATTTT
>TRBJ1-2|many|TRBV20-1|-
CSARDRVGPLARGYTF
TGCAGTGCTAGAGATCGGGTGGGACCATTGGCGCGCGGCTACACCTTC
>TRBJ1-5|many|TRBV4-1|-
CASSQDQAAYSNQPQHF
TGCGCCAGCAGCCAAGATCAGGCTGCCTATAGCAATCAGCCCCAGCATTTT
>TRBJ2-7|-|TRBV12-3/TRBV12-4|-
CASSIDRLPSYEQYF
TGTGCCAGCAGTATCGACAGGCTGCCCTCCTACGAGCAGTACTTC
>TRBJ2-2|many|TRBV10-3|-
CAISEAGELFF
TGTGCCATCAGTGAAGCCGGGGAGCTGTTTTTT
>TRBJ2-5|many|TRBV7-9|-
CASSDRPGVETQYF
TGTGCCAGCAGCGACCGGCCCGGGGTAGAGACCCAGTACTTC
>TRBJ2-5|many|TRBV2|TRBD1
CASSASSGTGLETQYF
TGTGCCAGCAGTGCGTCCTCCGGGACAGGGCTGGAGACCCAGTACTTC
>TRBJ1-2|-|TRBV6-2/TRBV6-3|TRBD1
CASSYSHRGAGYTF
TGTGCCAGCAGTTACTCCCACAGGGGAGCTGGCTACACCTTC
>TRBJ2-7|many|TRBV24-1|-
CATSDLVGEQYF
TGTGCCACCAGTGATTTGGTCGGCGAGCAGTACTTC
>TRBJ2-5|few|TRBV6-5|-
CASSSDDVNRAETQYF
TGTGCCAGCAGTTCGGACGACGTAAACAGGGCGGAGACCCAGTACTTC
>TRBJ1-1|-|TRBV24-1|-
CATSDSGQYNTEAFF
TGTGCCACCAGTGACTCCGGACAGTACAACACTGAAGCTTTCTTT
>TRBJ2-7|many|TRBV5-1|-
CASSLGRGLYEQYF
TGCGCCAGCAGCTTGGGGAGGGGGCTCTACGAGCAGTACTTC